One and the same sample provided the 7 T cell receptor beta chains below, sequenced in a study of vaccination and CD4 T cells after COVID-19 (dated by TCRdb to between 2022 and 2023). Per the publication, the treatment or condition label means: roughly 11-day PBMC culture with coronavirus spike peptide pools or control peptides (ViraFEST assay). Receptor libraries were prepared by PCR. The instrument was an Illumina iSeq 100. DNA from cultured CD4+ T cells was subjected to TCR sequencing with the Oncomine TCR Beta short-read assay at the Johns Hopkins FTIC core. Using fastp at Q25 and MiXCR, TCRdb reprocessed the public reads and kept productive beta chains. Under each unique CDR3 protein, matching rows form one entry showing the most common genes and DNA. The sample table holds 16,000 or so distinct CDR3 sequences, of which about 45% were seen once. About 7% of the sample is in the top ten clones.

These receptors are not linked to any known antigen. The sequences come from CD4+ T cells from blood, cultured in vitro, collected after SARS-CoV-2 vaccination. Source of these receptors: a human donor who had recovered from COVID-19.

This clonotype qualifies as medium-sized. The chain has TRBV4-1 and TRBJ1-5, with D possibly being TRBD1 (5 bases). The CDR3 contains 14 residues. Germline CDR1 reads MGHRA; CDR2 reads YSYEKL. V shed 2 bases and J shed 2 bases, with 7 bases lying between them. CDR3 in DNA: TGCGCCAGCAGCCAACAACAGGGCAATCAGCCCCAGCATTTT. It yields the protein CASSQQQGNQPQHF.

V is TRBV24-1 and J is TRBJ2-1, with D perhaps TRBD2 (6 bases). The V gene lost 6 bases and the J gene lost 0 bases, with 11 bases spanning the gap. Germline V gene data show CDR1 as KGHDR and CDR2 as SFDVKD. This CDR3 has 15 residues. The CDR3 DNA is TGTGCCACCAGTCCCGACGGGAGCTCCTACAATGAGCAGTTCTTC. Translated, it gives CATSPDGSSYNEQFF.

This clonotype has more than one count but fewer than ten. This chain connects TRBV20-1 to TRBJ2-7; no definite D call. The CDR3 length is 11 residues. The V and J ends lost 0 bases and 5 bases respectively, with 5 bases between them. The germline V gene has CDR1 DFQATT and CDR2 SNEGSKA (reference sequence). This CDR3 is CSAREYDEQYF. CDR3 coding DNA: TGCAGTGCTAGAGAATACGACGAGCAGTACTTC.

This chain joins TRBV7-9 and TRBJ1-1; perhaps TRBD1 as D (5 bases). V was clipped by 2 bases and J by 1 base, with 11 bases between them. Germline CDR1 and CDR2: SEHNR and FQNEAQ (reference sequence). The CDR3 sequence is 15 residues long. CDR3 in amino acids: CASSLLGVGNTEAFF. As DNA, the CDR3 is TGTGCCAGCAGCTTACTGGGGGTAGGGAACACTGAAGCTTTCTTT.

The chain links TRBV19 to TRBJ2-5; D gene ambiguous. CDR1 LNHDA and CDR2 SQIVND come from the germline V gene (reference sequence). The CDR3 totals 16 residues. Trimming cost V 2 bases and J 1 base, with 14 bases left between them. The chain's CDR3 is CASSIWPGNIQETQYF. The CDR3 nucleotides are TGTGCCAGTAGTATATGGCCAGGAAACATCCAAGAGACCCAGTACTTC.

The chain employs TRBV7-3 and TRBJ2-7, with a tentative D call TRBD2 (5 bases). Germline V gene lookup returns CDR1 SGHTA and CDR2 FQGTGA. The CDR3 covers 14 residues. V lost 3 bases and J lost 2, with 11 bases in between. The CDR3 loop is CASSLYGGPYEQYF. The CDR3 DNA sequence: TGTGCCAGCAGCTTGTATGGAGGCCCCTACGAGCAGTACTTC.

By sample share, this clonotype is medium-sized. The gene calls are TRBV7-8 and TRBJ1-5; TRBD1 aligns across 10 bases. V trimming: 5 bases; J trimming: 5 bases; junction bases outside the gene matches: 3. Germline values: CDR1 SGHVS, CDR2 FQNEAQ. This CDR3 contains 14 residues. This chain's CDR3 is CASSPGQGYQPQHF. Written as DNA, the CDR3 is TGTGCCAGCAGCCCGGGACAGGGGTATCAGCCCCAGCATTTT.